Below are 21 T cell receptor beta chains sequenced from a single sample in a study of shared clonotypes between healthy human individuals. TCRdb's copy holds only in-frame clones and misses some; the assay was immunoSEQ multiplex PCR. Counted here are roughly 1,000,000 clones, approximately 80% occurring once; the ten biggest clones make up 0.4% to 0.55%. The sequencing sample was made of memory CD4+ T cells from PBMCs. As for subset: CD45RA-negative fraction. These receptors all come from a man younger than 35 in good health. Some clones in this sample may be carry-over from other donors' samples.

J is TRBJ1-1 and V is TRBV18; maybe TRBD1 (6 bases). Trimming removed 6 bases at V and 3 bases at J, with 14 bases between. This CDR3 is built from 14 residues. CDR1 is KGHSH and CDR2 is LQKENI in the germline V gene. This CDR3 is CASSPGGGDTEAFF. Written as DNA, the CDR3 is TGTGCCAGCTCCCCCGGGGGGGGCGACACTGAAGCTTTCTTT.

CDR3 DNA: TGCAGCGTTCGGGGGGACAGGAGTTTCGGGGAGCAGTACTTC. It specifies CSVRGDRSFGEQYF. The chain links TRBV29-1 to TRBJ2-7, with D possibly being TRBD1 (8 bases). The CDR3 covers 14 residues. Trimming shortened V by 5 bases and J by 7 bases, and 21 bases separated the two germline ends. CDR1 is SQVTM and CDR2 is ANQGSEA in the germline V gene.

This chain joins TRBV5-6 and TRBJ1-3, with unresolved D. Per the germline V gene, CDR1 is SGHDT and CDR2 is YYEEEE. The CDR3 is made up of 15 amino acids. The V gene lost 1 base and the J gene lost 0 bases, with 8 bases spanning the gap. The CDR3 DNA follows: TGTGCCAGCAGCTTGTTGTCAGCCTCTGGAAACACCATATATTTT. Protein sequence: CASSLLSASGNTIYF.

V gene TRBV20-1 combines with J gene TRBJ2-5; D is unresolved. V gave up 7 bases and J gave up 3 bases, with 6 bases separating them. CDR1 is DFQATT, CDR2 SNEGSKA, per germline (reference sequence). CDR3 size: 10 residues. CDR3 region: CSGSEETQYF. As DNA, the CDR3 is TGCAGTGGGTCAGAAGAGACCCAGTACTTC.

CDR3 amino acids: CAISESTKSSVQETQYF. For the CDR3, the DNA is TGTGCCATCAGTGAGTCGACTAAGAGTAGCGTCCAAGAGACCCAGTACTTC. The gene calls are TRBV10-3 and TRBJ2-5; tentatively, D is TRBD2 (5 bases). Germline loops: CDR1 ENHRY, CDR2 SYGVKD. This CDR3 comprises 17 residues. Trimming stripped 0 bases from V and 1 base from J, with 15 bases between.

The chain employs TRBV13 and TRBJ1-3, with a tentative D call TRBD1 (5 bases). The V end was cut by 5 bases, the J end by 0 bases, with 14 bases between. Germline V lookup: CDR1 PRHDT, CDR2 FYEKMQ (reference sequence). The CDR3 extends over 16 amino acids. The CDR3 reads CASSTRQTSSGNTIYF. DNA of the CDR3: TGTGCCAGCAGCACAAGACAGACCAGCTCTGGAAACACCATATATTTT.

The rearrangement joins TRBV2 to TRBJ2-3; no definite D call. The ends were cut back, 6 bases at V and 2 bases at J, with 12 bases in the middle. The germline V gene encodes CDR1 SNHLY and CDR2 FYNNEI. There are 14 residues in the CDR3. CDR3 residues: CASRDPGPTDTQYF. The CDR3 coding sequence is TGTGCCAGCAGGGATCCCGGGCCCACAGATACGCAGTATTTT.

V and J are TRBV7-3 and TRBJ2-1; 10 bases match TRBD2. Germline trimming cut 2 bases from V and 4 bases from J; bases unmatched to any gene: 8. The CDR3 runs 17 residues. Germline V gene lookup returns CDR1 SGHTA and CDR2 FQGTGA. In DNA, the CDR3 is TGTGCCAGCAGCTTAGTTGGAACTAGCGGGGAGTACAATGAGCAGTTCTTC. It codes for CASSLVGTSGEYNEQFF. Full variable domain (outside the CDR3, taken from reference TRBV7-3 and TRBJ2-1): GAGVSQTPSNKVTEKGKYVELRCDPISGHTALYWYRQSLGQGPEFLIYFQGTGAADDSGLPNDRFFAVRPEGSVSTLKIQRTERGDSAVYLCASSLVGTSGEYNEQFFGPGTRLTVL.

CDR3 DNA: TGTGCCTGGGACCACAGTCTGGGGAACACTGAAGCTTTCTTT. Protein: CAWDHSLGNTEAFF. V gene TRBV30 combines with J gene TRBJ1-1; D not resolved. Trimming took 5 bases from V and 1 from J, leaving 14 bases between them. Germline values: CDR1 GTSNPN, CDR2 SVGIG (reference sequence). This CDR3 contains 14 residues.

The CDR3 is CSVEEESYEQYF. DNA for the CDR3: TGCAGCGTTGAAGAGGAATCCTACGAGCAGTACTTC. V is TRBV29-1 and J is TRBJ2-7; D gene unclear. The CDR3 has 12 residues. Germline V gene lookup returns CDR1 SQVTM and CDR2 ANQGSEA. The V and J ends lost 0 bases and 1 base respectively, with 4 bases between them.

A few counts support this clone. Since no conserved phenylalanine or tryptophan closes the CDR3, a read error is the likely cause. The limits of the CDR3 on the DNA are not certain, so only TCRdb's listed CDR3 is given. The chain joins TRBV30 to TRBJ2-7; no DNA check was done on the table's D call, TRBD1. The CDR3 length is 12 residues, termini included. Germline CDR1 and CDR2: GTSNPN and SVGIG (reference sequence). CDR3: CAWSNERGQVDD.

On this clone itself: This CDR3 is also generated by other DNA sequences in the sample. J is TRBJ2-1 and V is TRBV11-3; possible D gene TRBD1, 6 bases. The CDR3 contains 14 residues. Trimming removed 3 bases from V and 4 bases from J, with 10 bases in between. Looked up from germline, CDR1 is SGHNT and CDR2 is YENEEA. This chain's CDR3 is CASSLDRVYNEQFF. The DNA of the CDR3 is TGTGCCAGCAGCTTGGACAGAGTTTACAATGAGCAGTTCTTC.

This chain joins TRBV10-1 and TRBJ2-1; 7 bases fit TRBD1. CDR3 size: 16 residues. CDR1 is WNHNN, CDR2 SYGVQD, per germline (reference sequence). Trimming removed 3 bases from V and 0 bases from J; junction bases left unmatched: 5. CDR3: CASSERQGSSYNEQFF. CDR3 sequence (DNA): TGCGCCAGCAGTGAAAGACAGGGAAGCTCCTACAATGAGCAGTTCTTC.

V and J are TRBV28 and TRBJ1-2; no definite D call. CDR3 length: 13 residues. V shed 5 bases and J shed 8 bases, with 15 bases lying between them. CDR1 and CDR2 from the germline V gene are MDHEN and SYDVKM. In nucleotides, the CDR3 is TGTGCCAGCAGTCCCCCCCCCGTAGGGGGCTACACCTTC. It codes for CASSPPPVGGYTF.

The chain recombines TRBV9 with TRBJ2-2; 14 positions agree with TRBD2. CDR3 length equals 18 residues. J lost 5 bases, V lost 4 bases, and 10 bases had no gene match. The germline gives CDR1 SGDLS, CDR2 YYNGEE. CDR3 DNA: TGTGCCAGCAGCAGTCGGGGGACTAGCGGGAGTGGGACCGGGGAGCTGTTTTTT. Protein sequence: CASSSRGTSGSGTGELFF.

This clone appeared once. V gene TRBV28 combines with J gene TRBJ2-1; TRBD1 agrees at 9 bases. After removal of 8 bases from V and 8 bases from J, the junction contained 7 bases not matched to a gene. The CDR3 is 13 amino acids. The germline CDR1 and CDR2 sequences are MDHEN and SYDVKM. CDR3 nucleotides: TGTGCCAGCTTCGGGACAGGGTTCTATGAGCAGTTCTTC. Protein sequence: CASFGTGFYEQFF.

The J gene is TRBJ2-2, the V gene TRBV28; 8 nucleotides agree with TRBD1. The CDR3 extends over 14 amino acids. V shed 6 bases and J 5 bases; nucleotides not matched to a gene: 5. Germline V gives CDR1 MDHEN, CDR2 SYDVKM. CDR3 residues: CASRKDRVTGELFF. The CDR3 coding sequence is TGTGCCAGCAGGAAGGACAGGGTGACCGGGGAGCTGTTTTTT.

This clone occurred a few times. The rearrangement links TRBV5-1 to TRBJ1-2; TRBD1 matches 7 bases. CDR3 length equals 15 residues. V shed 0 bases, J shed 2 bases, and the junction held 4 bases outside the gene matches. Germline V CDR1 and CDR2: SGHRS, YFSETQ. The CDR3 DNA follows: TGCGCCAGCAGCTTGGGAGACAGGGAAAACTATGGCTACACCTTC. Encoded protein: CASSLGDRENYGYTF.

The J gene is TRBJ2-2, the V gene TRBV27, with D perhaps matching TRBD1 (5 bases). Germline loops: CDR1 MNHEY, CDR2 SMNVEV (reference sequence). The CDR3 has 14 residues. The V end was cut by 1 base, the J end by 6 bases, with 9 bases between. CDR3 in amino acids: CASSLFRESGELFF. The CDR3 DNA is TGTGCCAGCAGTTTATTCAGGGAATCCGGGGAGCTGTTTTTT.

This sequence joins TRBV27 and TRBJ2-3; TRBD1 agrees at 9 bases. The V gene's germline CDR1 is MNHEY and CDR2 SMNVEV (reference sequence). Losses at the gene ends were 5 bases for V and 3 bases for J; bases not matched to a gene: 12. The CDR3 totals 17 residues. The CDR3, as DNA: TGTGCCAGCAGTCGGAGTTGGGACAGGGTAAAAACAGATACGCAGTATTTT. Translation: CASSRSWDRVKTDTQYF.

This clone was picked up one time. The chain links TRBV6-6 to TRBJ2-7; 7 bases are shared with TRBD1. This CDR3 comprises 15 residues. Germline CDR1 is MNHNY and CDR2 is SVGAGI (reference sequence). J lost 0 bases, V lost 1 base, and 3 bases had no gene match. CDR3 loop: CASSYLRDSSYEQYF. The DNA of the CDR3 is TGTGCCAGCAGTTACTTACGGGACAGCTCCTACGAGCAGTACTTC.